A selection of T cell receptor beta chains follows, all from one sample in a study of OX40 agonist ivuxolimab in advanced cancers. Measured with immunoSEQ multiplex PCR; TCRdb has only the in-frame clones, and not every one. This repertoire shows fewer than 30,000 clones, 80% to 95% found once; its top ten account for about 8.4%. The starting material was CD4+ or CD8+ T cells sorted from blood, obtained in a trial of the OX40 agonist ivuxolimab. These receptors were obtained from an adult with an advanced solid tumor such as melanoma, head and neck, liver or kidney cancer. The CDR3 runs from the conserved cysteine through the conserved F or W. D genes are given only for firm matches.

V gene	D gene	J gene	CDR3 protein	CDR3 DNA
TRBV27	TRBD1	TRBJ1-1	CASSLRLGTGDGAFF	TGTGCCAGCAGTTTAAGATTGGGGACAGGGGATGGAGCTTTCTTT
TRBV5-1	.	TRBJ1-1	CASSLDMLGMGAFF	TGCGCCAGCAGCTTGGACATGCTAGGGATGGGAGCTTTCTTT
TRBV10-1	.	TRBJ1-4	CASSETRGRTNEKLFF	TGCGCCAGCAGTGAGACCCGGGGAAGGACTAATGAAAAACTGTTTTTT
TRBV19	.	TRBJ1-1	CASLGLSGFEAFF	TGTGCCAGTTTAGGTCTTTCGGGATTTGAAGCTTTCTTT
TRBV4-3	TRBD2	TRBJ2-1	CASSPNGLAGIDNEQFF	TGCGCCAGCAGCCCGAACGGACTAGCGGGGATAGACAATGAGCAGTTCTTC
TRBV5-1	.	TRBJ2-7	CASSLSSAPGYEQYF	TGCGCCAGCAGCTTGTCATCTGCACCGGGGTACGAGCAGTACTTC
TRBV10-2	TRBD1	TRBJ2-7	CASSVPSGQGLGEQYF	TGCGCCAGCAGTGTCCCCTCCGGACAGGGGTTAGGGGAGCAGTACTTC
TRBV6-5	TRBD2	TRBJ2-7	CASSYSLAGDYEQYF	TGTGCCAGCAGTTACTCACTAGCGGGGGACTACGAGCAGTACTTC
TRBV27	.	TRBJ1-1	CASSFSLERMPSEAFF	TGTGCCAGCAGTTTTTCCCTGGAGCGGATGCCAAGTGAAGCTTTCTTT
TRBV29-1	TRBD2	TRBJ2-1	CSVDLAGVADEQFF	TGCAGCGTTGACTTGGCGGGAGTAGCCGATGAGCAGTTCTTC
TRBV11-2	TRBD1	TRBJ1-5	CASTLIQGQGCQPQHF	TGTGCCAGCACCCTCATTCAGGGACAGGGGTGTCAGCCCCAGCATTTT
TRBV29-1	.	TRBJ2-1	CSVRTDNEQFF	TGCAGCGTCCGGACGGACAATGAGCAGTTCTTC
TRBV19	TRBD1	TRBJ1-5	CASSPGQGAYSNQPQHF	TGTGCCAGTAGTCCGGGCCAGGGGGCTTATAGCAATCAGCCCCAGCATTTT
TRBV28	TRBD2	TRBJ2-7	CASSKDLAGVEQYF	TGTGCCAGCAGCAAGGACTTAGCGGGGGTGGAGCAGTACTTC
TRBV7-9	.	TRBJ1-1	CASSPIGNTEAFF	TGTGCCAGCAGCCCGATAGGGAACACTGAAGCTTTCTTT
TRBV20-1	.	TRBJ2-7	CSASEYEQYF	TGCAGTGCTAGTGAGTACGAGCAGTACTTC